This TCR beta chain was recorded in a study of T-cell reconstitution after alpha-beta-depleted transplantation in children. In regard to this clonotype: The antigen remains undetermined.

The CDR3 runs 15 residues. Unmatched junction bases numbered 2, after V lost 4 bases and J lost 2 bases. Germline V CDR1 and CDR2: SEHNR, FQNEAQ (reference sequence). The study's findings and limits: Several hundred expanded graft clones reportedly supplied alpha-beta T cells about two months after transplant.

Unique molecular identifiers were incorporated during preparation of the TCRbeta library. MiXCR, run by TCRdb on the PCR reads, gives a single entry per CDR3 protein. The table includes 350,000 to 500,000 distinct CDR3 sequences, approximately 42% detected once. V gene TRBV7-9 combines with J gene TRBJ2-1; 10 nucleotides align to TRBD2. This specimen consisted of PBMCs, obtained before TCRalphabeta/CD19-depleted stem cell transplant. The TCR sequence derives from a girl aged 2-15 years with aplastic anemia, due to receive a stem cell transplant. CDR3 sequence: CASSSSGRTYNEQFF. The CDR3 bases are TGTGCCAGCAGCTCTAGCGGGAGAACCTACAATGAGCAGTTCTTC.